This T cell receptor beta chain came from a study of cytomegalovirus exposure and HLA in healthy donors. Study-wide background: The same platform was used for the roughly 120 validation repertoires as for the roughly 670 first-cohort repertoires, as reported in a later analysis. Study-level findings and limits: Cytomegalovirus association was listed for under 200 TCR beta chains. With high specificity and sensitivity, the classifier reportedly diagnosed cytomegalovirus status.

While the first cohort had 600 to 850 subjects, the donors belonged to the separate validation cohort of over a hundred subjects. Germline V CDR1 and CDR2: SGHTA, FQGNSA. V was trimmed by 1 base and J by 7 bases, leaving 11 bases between them. CDR3 length: 14 residues. As regards this clone: The target antigen is unknown.

Libraries were prepared by immunoSEQ multiplex PCR; TCRdb keeps only in-frame clonotypes and omits some of them. This sample has roughly 150,000 clones, with approximately 80% found just once. Input material: PBMCs. The TCR comes from a man under 40 in good health and CMV-seropositive. The chain joins TRBV7-2 to TRBJ1-5; D not certain. The CDR3 DNA follows: TGTGCCAGCAGCTTAGGCCTCTCCGAGCAGCCCCAGCATTTT. It encodes CASSLGLSEQPQHF.